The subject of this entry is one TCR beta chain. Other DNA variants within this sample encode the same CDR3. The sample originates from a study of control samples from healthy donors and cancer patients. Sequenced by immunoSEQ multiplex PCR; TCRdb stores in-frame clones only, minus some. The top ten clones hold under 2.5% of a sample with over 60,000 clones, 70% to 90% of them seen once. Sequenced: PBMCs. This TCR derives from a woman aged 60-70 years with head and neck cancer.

The CDR3 DNA reads TGTGCCAGCAGCCCCGGGACAGGGGGCGGAAACACCATATATTTT. As protein: CASSPGTGGGNTIYF. The V and J genes are TRBV3-1 (or the pseudogene TRBV3-2) and TRBJ1-3; TRBD1 matches at 12 bases. This CDR3 spans 15 amino acids. CDR1 is LGHDT, CDR2 YNNKEL, per germline (reference sequence). The junction had 2 bases not matched to a gene; V was cut back by 4 bases and J by 4 bases.